The T cell receptor (beta chain) described here comes from a study of CD8+ T cells in alopecia areata. About this clone itself: Its antigen is not identified.

V was pared by 3 bases and J by 4 bases, with 15 bases between. CDR3 length: 14 amino acids. Looked up from germline, CDR1 is GTSNPN and CDR2 is SVGIG (reference sequence). Treatment given: oral pan-JAK inhibitor, 5-10 mg twice daily. Extracted from the samples, RNA was reverse transcribed into cDNA to serve as the sequencing template. Some clones are missing from TCRdb's copy, which holds only in-frame ones; the method was immunoSEQ multiplex PCR. The sample carries around 290,000 clones, roughly 64% recorded once. Study outcomes and limitations: Lesional scalp displayed greater clonality than normal scalp, most notably in alopecia totalis/universalis. Sequencing of scalp samples also captures resident alphabeta T cells of normal skin. In blood and scalp, many expanded lesional clones persisted during tofacitinib. In patients, TCRs were shared less clearly than in mice, and HLA may possibly be involved.

The gene calls are TRBV30 and TRBJ2-5, with D perhaps matching TRBD1 or TRBD2 (5 bases each). This specimen consisted of CD4+ T cells sorted from blood, obtained at week 24, from a patient treated with tofacitinib. The receptor was derived from a human donor with alopecia areata. CDR3 DNA: TGTGCCTGGAGCTCGGTGAGGGGCGGAGAGACCCAGTACTTC. Protein product: CAWSSVRGGETQYF.